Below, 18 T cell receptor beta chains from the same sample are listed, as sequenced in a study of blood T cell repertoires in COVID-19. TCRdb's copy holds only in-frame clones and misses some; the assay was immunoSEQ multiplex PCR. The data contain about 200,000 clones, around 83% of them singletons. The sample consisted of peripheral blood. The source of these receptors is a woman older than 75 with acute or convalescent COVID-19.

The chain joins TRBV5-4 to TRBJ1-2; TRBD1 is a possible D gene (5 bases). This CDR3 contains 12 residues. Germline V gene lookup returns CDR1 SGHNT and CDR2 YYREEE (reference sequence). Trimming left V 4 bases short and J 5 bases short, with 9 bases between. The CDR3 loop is CASSVDSYGYTF. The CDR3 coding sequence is TGTGCCAGCAGCGTCGACAGTTATGGCTACACCTTC.

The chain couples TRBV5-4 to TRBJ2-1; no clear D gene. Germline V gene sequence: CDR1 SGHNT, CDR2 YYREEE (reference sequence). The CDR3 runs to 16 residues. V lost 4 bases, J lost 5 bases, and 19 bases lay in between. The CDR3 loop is CASSQPSSRYDNEQFF. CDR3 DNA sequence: TGTGCCAGCAGCCAACCATCATCCAGATATGACAATGAGCAGTTCTTC.

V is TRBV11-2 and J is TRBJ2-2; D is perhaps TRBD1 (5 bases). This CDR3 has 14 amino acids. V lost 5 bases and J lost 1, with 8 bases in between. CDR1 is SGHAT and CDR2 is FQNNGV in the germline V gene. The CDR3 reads CASSPRGNTGELFF. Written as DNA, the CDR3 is TGTGCCAGCAGCCCAAGGGGGAACACCGGGGAGCTGTTTTTT.

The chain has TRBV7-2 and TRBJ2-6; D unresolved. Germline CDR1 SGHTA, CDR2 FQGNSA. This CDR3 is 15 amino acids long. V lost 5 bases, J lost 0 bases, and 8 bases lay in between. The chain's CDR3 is CASSLLPSGANVLTF. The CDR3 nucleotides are TGTGCCAGCAGCCTACTCCCCTCTGGGGCCAACGTCCTGACTTTC.

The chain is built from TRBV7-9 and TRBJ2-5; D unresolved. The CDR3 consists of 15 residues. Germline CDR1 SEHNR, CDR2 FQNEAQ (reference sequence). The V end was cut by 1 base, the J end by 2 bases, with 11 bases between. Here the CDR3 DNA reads TGTGCCAGCAGCTTAGTCGGTACGGTACAAGAGACCCAGTACTTC. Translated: CASSLVGTVQETQYF.

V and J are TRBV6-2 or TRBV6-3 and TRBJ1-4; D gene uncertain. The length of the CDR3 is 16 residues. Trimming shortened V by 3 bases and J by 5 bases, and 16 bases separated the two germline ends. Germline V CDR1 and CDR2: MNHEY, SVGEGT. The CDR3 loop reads CASSYGGRLLNEKLFF. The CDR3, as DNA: TGTGCCAGCAGTTATGGCGGTCGGCTACTAAATGAAAAACTGTTTTTT.

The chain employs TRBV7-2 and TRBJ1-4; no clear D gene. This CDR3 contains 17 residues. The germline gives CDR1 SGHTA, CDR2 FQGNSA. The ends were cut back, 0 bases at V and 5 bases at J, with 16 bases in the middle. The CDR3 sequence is CASSLALTRVRNEKLFF. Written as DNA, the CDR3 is TGTGCCAGCAGCTTAGCGCTTACGAGGGTTCGAAATGAAAAACTGTTTTTT.

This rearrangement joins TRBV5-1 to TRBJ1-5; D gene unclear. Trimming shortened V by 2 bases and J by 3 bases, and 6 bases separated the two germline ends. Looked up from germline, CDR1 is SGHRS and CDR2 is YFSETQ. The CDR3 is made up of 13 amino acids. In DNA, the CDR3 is TGCGCCAGCAGCTTACAGCCCAATCAGCCCCAGCATTTT. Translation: CASSLQPNQPQHF.

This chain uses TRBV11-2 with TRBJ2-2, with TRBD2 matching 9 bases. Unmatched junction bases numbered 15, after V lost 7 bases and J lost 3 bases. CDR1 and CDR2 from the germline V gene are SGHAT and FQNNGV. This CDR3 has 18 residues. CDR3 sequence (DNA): TGTGCCAGCACTTGGGGGGGTAGCGGGAGCGCTCACACCGGGGAGCTGTTTTTT. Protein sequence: CASTWGGSGSAHTGELFF. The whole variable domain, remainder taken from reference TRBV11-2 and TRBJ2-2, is EAGVAQSPRYKIIEKRQSVAFWCNPISGHATLYWYQQILGQGPKLLIQFQNNGVVDDSQLPKDRFSAERLKGVDSTLKIQPAKLEDSAVYLCASTWGGSGSAHTGELFFGEGSRLTVL.

This chain's CDR3 is CASSHVGGGFDEQFF. The CDR3, as DNA: TGCGCCAGCTCCCATGTGGGGGGAGGTTTCGATGAGCAGTTCTTC. The rearrangement links TRBV5-1 to TRBJ2-1; D might be TRBD2 (6 bases). V was clipped by 7 bases and J by 8 bases, with 22 bases between them. Germline assignment: CDR1 SGHRS and CDR2 YFSETQ. The CDR3 contains 15 residues.

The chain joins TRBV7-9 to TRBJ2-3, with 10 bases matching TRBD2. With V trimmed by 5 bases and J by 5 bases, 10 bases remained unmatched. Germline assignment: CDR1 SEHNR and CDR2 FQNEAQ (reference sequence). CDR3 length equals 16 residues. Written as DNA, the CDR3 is TGTGCCAGCAGCGAGGGGCTAGCGGGAGCAATAGATACGCAGTATTTT. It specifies CASSEGLAGAIDTQYF.

This CDR3 reads CASSPRTGSLEFF. The CDR3 nucleotides are TGTGCCAGCAGCCCCAGGACAGGTTCGTTAGAGTTCTTC. The chain couples TRBV11-2 to TRBJ2-1; TRBD1 matches at 7 bases. Losses at the gene ends were 5 bases for V and 14 bases for J; bases not matched to a gene: 12. CDR3 size: 13 residues. CDR1 is SGHAT, CDR2 FQNNGV, per germline.

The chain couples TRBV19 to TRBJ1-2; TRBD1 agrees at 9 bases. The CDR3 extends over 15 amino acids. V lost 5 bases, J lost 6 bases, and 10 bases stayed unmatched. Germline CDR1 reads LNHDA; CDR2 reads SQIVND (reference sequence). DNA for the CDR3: TGTGCCAGTAGTCCTCAGGGACAGGGTATGGATGGCTACACCTTC. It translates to CASSPQGQGMDGYTF.

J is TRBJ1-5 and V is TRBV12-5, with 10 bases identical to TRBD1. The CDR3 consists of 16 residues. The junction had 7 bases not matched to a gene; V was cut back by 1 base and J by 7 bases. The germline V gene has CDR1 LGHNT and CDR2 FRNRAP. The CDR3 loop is CASGLGGQGVHQPQHF. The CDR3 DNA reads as TGTGCTAGTGGTTTGGGAGGACAGGGGGTCCACCAGCCCCAGCATTTT.

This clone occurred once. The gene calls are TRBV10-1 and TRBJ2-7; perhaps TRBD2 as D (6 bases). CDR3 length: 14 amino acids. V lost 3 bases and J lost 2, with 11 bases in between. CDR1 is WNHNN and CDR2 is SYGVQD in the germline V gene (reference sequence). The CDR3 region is CASSEFSGTYEQYF. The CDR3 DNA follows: TGCGCCAGCAGTGAATTTAGCGGTACCTACGAGCAGTACTTC.

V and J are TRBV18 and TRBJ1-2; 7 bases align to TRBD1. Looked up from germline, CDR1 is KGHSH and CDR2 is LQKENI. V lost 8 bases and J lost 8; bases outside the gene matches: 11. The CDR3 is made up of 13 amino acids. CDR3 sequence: CASAEDRDWGYTF. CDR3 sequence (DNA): TGTGCCAGCGCGGAAGACAGGGATTGGGGCTACACCTTC.

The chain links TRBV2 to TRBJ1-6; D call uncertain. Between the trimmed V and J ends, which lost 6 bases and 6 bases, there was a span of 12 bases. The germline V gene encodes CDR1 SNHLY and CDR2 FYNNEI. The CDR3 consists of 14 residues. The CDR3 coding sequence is TGTGCCAGCAGGGGGAGCACATCTAATTCACCCCTCCACTTT. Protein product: CASRGSTSNSPLHF.

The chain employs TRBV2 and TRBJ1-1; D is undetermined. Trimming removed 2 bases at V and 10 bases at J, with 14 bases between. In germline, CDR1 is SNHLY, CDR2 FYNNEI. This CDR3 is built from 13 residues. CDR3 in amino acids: CASSEIGRIGAFF. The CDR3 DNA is TGTGCCAGCAGTGAAATCGGCAGGATTGGAGCTTTCTTT.